The entry below gives a single TCR beta chain sequence along with its context. There is no known antigen for this receptor. It has no much larger one-base neighbor in the sample; base qualities were not kept. These data belong to a study of cytomegalovirus exposure and HLA in healthy donors listed by TCRdb under 2017. For the study in its entirety: An earlier analysis of 587 of the donors reported 250 to 300 Gb of sequence data and 117 million unique TCR beta sequences from 150 million to 200 million T cells. Roughly 320 gigabases of sequencing data and around 85 million unique TCR sequences made up an early release that covered under 750 HLA-typed donors. The genetic ancestry cluster associated with self-reported Caucasian donors included roughly four fifths of the 300 to 400 genotyped donors. The aim of the study was to test whether cataloging public T cell receptors could identify signatures of past pathogen exposure. The study profiled the T cell repertoires of around 700 subjects by immunosequencing and related them to cytomegalovirus serostatus. In addition to the first cohort of 666 subjects, a separate validation cohort of 100 to 150 different subjects was used. To predict cytomegalovirus infection status, the study brought together high-throughput TCR immunosequencing, statistical association of individual TCRs with disease status, and machine learning. A later analysis re-analyzed previously published TCR beta repertoires from roughly 630 donors and added high-resolution HLA genotyping to study TCR occurrence patterns. The later analysis used no new phenotypic data to find candidate immune exposures, relying instead on TCR beta sequences and their occurrence across donors. An earlier analysis of around 580 of the donors used high-throughput TCR beta sequencing to judge whether each TCR beta V gene segment behaved as functional or pseudogenic. Donor age, sex, ethnicity and CMV serostatus were collected together with the repertoire data. A later genetic analysis took genome-wide SNP genotypes for about three fifths of the roughly 700 donors and used that subset as a discovery cohort. Every discovery cohort repertoire had been produced on one sequencing platform. Both class I and class II loci were covered by HLA typing, at four-digit resolution. Typing coverage varied by locus: roughly 620-640 donors for A, B, C, DRB1 and DQB1; approximately 500 for DQA1; more than 600 for DPA1; roughly 470 for DPB1. Roughly 5 DR-DQ haplotypes were handled as single units for association and clustering, since linkage in the cohort was strong. Among roughly 370 genotyped donors of the cohort, an average of approximately 240,000 unique TCR beta nucleotide sequences were sequenced per donor, about a sixth of them non-productive.

The research as a whole found: In a later genetic analysis, fewer N-insertions in productive TCRs were reported among donors in an Asian-associated ancestry cluster than the roughly 700-donor mean. In a later analysis, most CMV-associated TCR beta chains were found to appear HLA-restricted, with HLA associations seemingly driven largely by CMV exposure. Three of the identified cytomegalovirus-associated TCR beta chains were confirmed in vitro to be specific for cytomegalovirus antigens. HLA typing was unavailable for some donors at each locus, so association tests used only the typed subset. CMV serostatus was the only immune exposure information available for the cohort. In a later analysis, some 17,000 TCR beta sequences were associated with specific HLA alleles at a false discovery rate of 0.05. A cluster of highly shared sequence variants was judged likely to be a technical artifact of the sequencing pipeline. The classifier was reported to diagnose cytomegalovirus status with high specificity and sensitivity in both the original and validation cohorts. Compared with equally common non-associated chains, HLA-associated TCR beta chains in a later analysis were more clonally expanded and had lower generation probabilities. A further reported finding was that TCR beta sequences accurately predicted the HLA-A and HLA-B alleles for most subjects in the first cohort. Several of the top co-occurrence clusters appeared to be linked to parvovirus B19, influenza, CMV and Epstein-Barr virus, according to a later analysis. Linkage disequilibrium might explain the correlated functional status among segregating V segments, but an unknown experimental factor could not be ruled out. Broadly in line with IMGT annotations, most TCR beta V segments showed up in productive rearrangements about 90% or about 30% of the time in an earlier analysis of around 600 of the donors. V-gene and J-gene trimming of TCR beta chains was associated with a missense DCLRE1C variant in a later genetic analysis, and the association was replicated in an independent cohort. Across donors, most TCR sequences were observed very rarely, whereas some public TCRs were present in many individuals. The presence/absence analyses assumed that sequencing depth was roughly uniform across donors, and that assumption may not be true. This cohort had only TCR beta chains sequenced, and the lack of alpha or paired-chain data limited which features could be detected. Because counts were too low, roughly 17 rarely observed V segments, including chromosome 9 orphons, were left out of the earlier analysis of a few hundred of the donors. When HLA alleles, especially DR and DQ, strongly co-occurred, TCR associations were difficult to assign to individual alleles. In a later analysis, the rate of TCR association differed among HLA loci, with DRB1 alleles having the most associated TCRs and HLA-C alleles having the fewest. It was suggested by the authors that the approach could potentially be generalized to other disease states and immunological phenotypes. In the study, approximately 150 TCR beta chains were listed as associated with cytomegalovirus.

The cohort was made up of roughly 670 healthy bone marrow donors. All cohort members were sampled while nominally healthy, although unrecorded immune exposures were likely present. The donor tested CMV seropositive and was one of the 289 seropositive cohort members. Every donor gave a peripheral blood sample, and the peripheral blood mononuclear cells from that sample were used for TCR beta sequencing. The Qiagen DNeasy Blood Extraction Kit was used to extract genomic DNA from the blood cell samples. The method behind the library was the immunoSEQ multiplex PCR assay. The multiplex PCR relied on a mix of 60 forward primers for TCR Vbeta segments and 13 reverse primers for TCR Jbeta segments. The CDR3 region of rearranged TCR beta genes was amplified from genomic DNA by a multiplex PCR assay. The amplified TCR beta libraries were sequenced on the Illumina HiSeq System as 87-base-pair reads. As for how the authors treated the data: Across the 500 to 850 repertoires, a later analysis counted tens of millions of unique TCR beta chains, 9.5 million to 13 million of which were shared by at least two donors. A nearest-neighbor algorithm error-corrected the raw reads and collapsed the reads into unique sequences, merging closely related sequences to remove PCR and sequencing errors. Alignment of CDR3 sequences to IMGT reference sequences was used to assign V, D and J gene segments. For a sequence to be retained, at least a six-nucleotide match to both a V gene segment and a J gene segment was required. A rearrangement counted as productive if the CDR3 had no stop codons and remained in frame with V and J, and every other rearrangement counted as non-productive. Following IMGT convention, CDR3 was defined as the stretch from the second conserved V-encoded cysteine to the conserved J-encoded phenylalanine. Sequences without an unambiguous match to a single V gene segment were excluded from the earlier analysis of about 600 of the donors. An earlier analysis of just under 600 of the donors called V segments functional above 56.7% productive rearrangements and segregating when the between-donor standard deviation exceeded 5%. A statistical classification framework was developed to diagnose cytomegalovirus status using the catalog of TCR beta chain sequences. In a later analysis, V and J genes were assigned by comparing TCR nucleotide sequences against IMGT/GENE-DB human TR gene sequences. The TCRdist pipeline was used in a later analysis to assign CDR3 sequences and most-parsimonious VDJ recombination scenarios. A later analysis defined each TCR beta chain by its CDR3 amino acid sequence plus V-gene family, and excluded reads lacking a unique V-gene family. As a way to deal with suspected cross-contamination and a sequencing artifact, a later analysis dropped roughly 620 nucleotide sequences that were highly shared and had low generation probability. In a later analysis, a clonal expansion index for each public chain was calculated from normalized within-repertoire ranks of inferred template counts. In a later analysis, generation probabilities were computed with a VDJ recombination model fitted to out-of-frame rearrangements, and the resulting probabilities were checked against IGoR. A later analysis scored TCR-TCR, TCR-HLA and TCR-CMV co-occurrence with hypergeometric tests, applying a repertoire-size bias correction to TCR pairs. In a later analysis, false discovery rates were estimated by permuting HLA or CMV assignments 20 times. In a later analysis, co-occurring TCRs were grouped with DBSCAN, and TCRdist sequence similarity was added when clustering was performed within HLA-allele-positive subsets. For co-occurrence clustering, repertoires with fewer than 30,000 or more than 120,000 public chains were excluded, along with a handful of repertoires with anomalous nucleotide sharing. The source is immuneACCESS, and TCRdb retained only in-frame sequences with V and J called. Part of the clones is not carried over; for the studies checked, unresolved V genes explain less than half of this, and the remainder is unexplained. V, J and clone size reflect that table, while D and trimming were determined from the DNA. This sample holds nearly 100,000 clones; approximately 76% were observed only once. Of the sample, roughly 19% falls within the top ten clones.

Sequencing input: PBMCs. The origin of this receptor is a woman in her sixties or seventies in good health and CMV-seropositive.

CDR3 region: CARSKAGVYNEQFF. The DNA sequence is TGTGCCCGCTCTAAAGCGGGAGTCTACAATGAGCAGTTCTTC. The receptor chain draws on TRBV2 and TRBJ2-1, with TRBD2 matching 8 junction bases. Trimming takes 11 bases off V and 3 bases off J; junction bases not matched to a gene: 9. CDR1 is given as SNHLY and CDR2 as FYNNEI, both from the germline V gene. The CDR3 measures 14 amino acids from cysteine to phenylalanine. Only the CDR3 DNA is retained, 42 bases long and in frame from the first base.